This TCR beta chain was retrieved from a study of OX40 agonist ivuxolimab in advanced cancers. This CDR3 contains 14 residues. Between the trimmed V and J ends, which lost 6 bases and 0 bases, there was a span of 11 bases. CDR1 and CDR2 (germline): MNHEY, SMNVEV (reference sequence). The protocol was immunoSEQ multiplex PCR, while the TCRdb copy is restricted to in-frame clones and leaves out a portion. The sample includes tens of thousands of clones, approximately 84% seen only once; the top ten take 4.6%. The TCR sequence derives from an adult with an advanced solid tumor such as melanoma, head and neck, liver or kidney cancer. The sample in question was CD4+ or CD8+ T cells sorted from blood, obtained in a trial of the OX40 agonist ivuxolimab. The chain joins TRBV27 to TRBJ1-2; D gene ambiguous. The DNA for the CDR3 is TGTGCCAGCAGGACTGGTCCCCCTAACTATGGCTACACCTTC. Translated: CASRTGPPNYGYTF.